Listed here are 3 T cell receptor beta chains from one sample, sequenced in a study of T cell repertoires in cytomegalovirus infection. For these TCRs, the target antigens are not known. TCRdb reanalysed the reads using MiXCR and keeps one entry per CDR3 protein. The profile covers some 940,000 distinct CDR3 sequences, with roughly 30% appearing a single time and about an eighth taken by the ten largest. The sample was cultured CD8+ T cells from PBMCs, taken from culture after CMV antigen stimulation. These TCRs come from a human donor in good health (CMV status not recorded). Some clones in this sample may be carry-over from other donors' samples.

This clonotype was counted a few times. The rearrangement uses TRBV20-1 and TRBJ2-7, with 7 bases aligning to TRBD1. After removal of 2 bases from V and 3 bases from J, the junction contained 4 bases not matched to a gene. Per germline, CDR1 DFQATT and CDR2 SNEGSKA (reference sequence). There are 13 residues in the CDR3. DNA for the CDR3: TGCAGTGCTAGATCCAGGGGGTTCTACGAGCAGTACTTC. Protein product: CSARSRGFYEQYF.

This clonotype was observed a few times. This sequence joins TRBV20-1 and TRBJ1-2; 9 nucleotides agree with TRBD1. The germline V gene has CDR1 DFQATT and CDR2 SNEGSKA (reference sequence). The CDR3 spans 14 residues. V lost 4 bases and J lost 11; bases outside the gene matches: 14. In DNA, the CDR3 is TGCAGTGCTACACAAATACCGGGACAGGGTGGGTACACCTTC. Its translation is CSATQIPGQGGYTF.

The rearrangement joins TRBV28 to TRBJ2-1, with TRBD2 matching 14 bases. The J segment lost 5 bases and the V segment lost 5 bases, leaving 11 bases of the junction unmatched. Per germline, CDR1 MDHEN and CDR2 SYDVKM. CDR3 size: 18 residues. CDR3 nucleotide sequence: TGTGCCAGCAGTCTCAGACTAGCGGGGGGGCCCTTCAACAATGAGCAGTTCTTC. Translation gives CASSLRLAGGPFNNEQFF.